This T cell receptor (beta chain) emerged from a study of human T cells and chemical hapten exposure. Study-level background: DPC 0.01% went on the upper back by patch test, with reading at 6 days. A mostly female patient group had alopecia areata, totalis or universalis. The study, taken as a whole, reports: In comparison with controls, expanded TCRs gave rise to a significantly larger number of large CDR3 similarity clusters.

Between the trimmed V and J ends, which lost 0 bases and 4 bases, there was a span of 13 bases. Germline CDR1 and CDR2: MGHRA and YSYEKL. There are 15 residues in the CDR3. This clonotype was observed at least ten times. Its antigen is currently unknown. Noted time point: patch test 1, 2 weeks after DPC sensitization. Treatment denoted: therapeutic diphenylcyclopropenone sensitization with weekly scalp DPC. Extraction yielded total RNA from whole blood (unfractionated). TCRdb called the RACE reads again in MiXCR, with one record for every CDR3 protein. Of around 44,000 distinct CDR3 sequences in the sample, 3% to 4.5% were seen once.

This chain links TRBV4-1 with TRBJ2-7; D is uncertain. The sequence came from a man aged 50 to 60 with alopecia areata. Some clones in this sample may be carry-over from other donors' samples. The material was whole blood, obtained in connection with sensitization to the hapten diphenylcyclopropenone (DPC). In DNA, the CDR3 is TGCGCCAGCAGCCAAGATCCTTACATAAATTACGAGCAGTACTTC. Its protein product is CASSQDPYINYEQYF.